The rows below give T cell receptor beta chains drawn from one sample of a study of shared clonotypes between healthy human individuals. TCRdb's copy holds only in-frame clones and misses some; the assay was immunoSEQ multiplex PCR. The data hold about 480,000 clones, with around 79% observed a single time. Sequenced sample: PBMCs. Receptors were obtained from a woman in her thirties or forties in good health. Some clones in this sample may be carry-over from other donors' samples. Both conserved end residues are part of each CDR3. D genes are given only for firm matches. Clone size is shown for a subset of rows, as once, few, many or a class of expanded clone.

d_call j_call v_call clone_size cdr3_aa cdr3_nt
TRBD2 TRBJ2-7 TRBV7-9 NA CASSLEGGGSRYEQYF TGTGCCAGCAGCTTAGAGGGCGGGGGGAGCCGGTACGAGCAGTACTTC
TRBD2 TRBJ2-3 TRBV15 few CATSRDRLAGADTQYF TGTGCCACCAGCAGAGATCGACTAGCGGGAGCAGATACGCAGTATTTT
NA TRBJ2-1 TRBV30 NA CAWRRLHNEQFF TGTGCCTGGAGGCGACTACACAATGAGCAGTTCTTC
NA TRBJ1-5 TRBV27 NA CASSLTGNQPQHF TGTGCCAGCAGTTTAACGGGGAATCAGCCCCAGCATTTT
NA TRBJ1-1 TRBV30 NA CAWIRASFEAFF TGTGCCTGGATCAGGGCGTCATTTGAAGCTTTCTTT
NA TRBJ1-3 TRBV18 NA CASSPLEARTPLDNTIYF TGTGCCAGCTCTCCGCTTGAGGCAAGGACCCCTCTGGATAACACCATATATTTT
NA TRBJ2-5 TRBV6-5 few CASSYSRWTPLETQYF TGTGCCAGCAGTTACTCAAGGTGGACCCCCCTGGAGACCCAGTACTTC
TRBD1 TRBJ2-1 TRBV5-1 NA CASSLVPGTANSYNEQFF TGCGCCAGCAGCTTGGTTCCCGGGACAGCCAACTCCTACAATGAGCAGTTCTTC
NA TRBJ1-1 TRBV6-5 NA CASIPPGGAHTEAFF TGTGCCAGCATCCCTCCGGGGGGGGCCCACACTGAAGCTTTCTTT
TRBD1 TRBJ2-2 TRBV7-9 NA CASSYPTGGLNTGELFF TGTGCCAGCAGCTACCCAACAGGGGGCCTGAACACCGGGGAGCTGTTTTTT
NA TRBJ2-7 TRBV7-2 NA CASSLGLFGPYEQYF TGTGCCAGCAGCCTTGGACTATTCGGCCCTTACGAGCAGTACTTC
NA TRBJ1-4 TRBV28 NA CASSSTATNEKLFF TGTGCCAGCAGTTCCACGGCAACTAATGAAAAACTGTTTTTT
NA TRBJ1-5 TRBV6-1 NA CASRQVYSNQPQHF TGTGCCAGCCGACAGGTTTATAGCAATCAGCCCCAGCATTTT
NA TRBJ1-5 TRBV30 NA CAWSKGSYSQPQHF TGTGCCTGGAGTAAGGGGTCTTATAGTCAGCCCCAGCATTTT
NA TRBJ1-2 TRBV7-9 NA CASSSLNDQRGYTF TGTGCCAGCAGCTCACTAAACGACCAGCGGGGCTACACCTTC
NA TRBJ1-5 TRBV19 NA CASSMGAGAGDQPQHF TGTGCCAGTAGTATGGGCGCAGGGGCCGGGGATCAGCCCCAGCATTTT
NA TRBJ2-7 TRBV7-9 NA CASSQKVGTSRYEQYF TGTGCCAGCAGCCAGAAAGTCGGGACAAGCCGCTACGAGCAGTACTTC
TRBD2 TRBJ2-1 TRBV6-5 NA CASSYGGGVNEQFF TGTGCCAGCAGTTACGGGGGGGGTGTCAATGAGCAGTTCTTC
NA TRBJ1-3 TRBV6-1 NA CASSDGGLGGNTIYF TGTGCCAGCAGTGACGGGGGGCTGGGTGGAAACACCATATATTTT
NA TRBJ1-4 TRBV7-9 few CASSPLTGQEKLFF TGTGCCAGCAGCCCGTTGACAGGTCAGGAAAAACTGTTTTTT
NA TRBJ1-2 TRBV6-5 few CASSPTQGSRGYTF TGTGCCAGCAGCCCTACCCAGGGTTCTCGGGGCTACACCTTC
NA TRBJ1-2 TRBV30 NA CAWSVARVAGYTF TGTGCCTGGAGTGTCGCCAGGGTGGCGGGCTACACCTTC
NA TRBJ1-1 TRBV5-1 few CASSLMPSSGVAMNTEAFF TGCGCCAGCAGCCTCATGCCTAGTTCTGGCGTCGCCATGAACACTGAAGCTTTCTTT
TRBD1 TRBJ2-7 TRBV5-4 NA CASSSKDRGYEQYF TGTGCCAGCAGCTCCAAGGACAGGGGCTACGAGCAGTACTTC
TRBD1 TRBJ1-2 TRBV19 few CASSTSTGTGNYGYTF TGTGCCAGTAGTACAAGCACCGGGACAGGGAACTATGGCTACACCTTC
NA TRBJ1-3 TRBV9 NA CASSAGHFFSGNTIYF TGTGCCAGCAGCGCGGGACACTTCTTCTCTGGAAACACCATATATTTT
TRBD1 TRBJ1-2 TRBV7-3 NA CASSPDRGYGYTF TGTGCCAGCAGCCCGGACAGGGGCTATGGCTACACCTTC
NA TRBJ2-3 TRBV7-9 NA CASSLGGTWDTQYF TGTGCCAGCAGCTTAGGTGGGACGTGGGATACGCAGTATTTT
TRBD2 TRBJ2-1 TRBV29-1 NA CSVWFGREYDEQFF TGCAGCGTTTGGTTTGGGCGGGAGTATGATGAGCAGTTCTTC
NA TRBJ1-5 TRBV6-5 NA CASSLRVNQPQHF TGTGCCAGCAGTCTCAGGGTGAATCAGCCCCAGCATTTT
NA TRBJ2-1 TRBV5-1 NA CASSLVGLRNNEQFF TGCGCCAGCAGCTTGGTGGGACTTCGGAACAATGAGCAGTTCTTC
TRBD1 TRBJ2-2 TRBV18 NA CASSPSGGADTGELFF TGTGCCAGCTCACCGTCAGGGGGCGCCGACACCGGGGAGCTGTTTTTT
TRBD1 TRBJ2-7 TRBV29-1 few CSVRGFTGDEQYF TGCAGCGTTCGGGGATTTACAGGGGACGAGCAGTACTTC
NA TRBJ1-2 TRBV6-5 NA CASSLRRTTHYGYTF TGTGCCAGCAGTTTACGACGGACCACTCACTATGGCTACACCTTC
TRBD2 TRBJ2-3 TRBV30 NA CAWSLGLAGVADTQYF TGTGCCTGGAGTTTAGGACTAGCGGGAGTCGCAGATACGCAGTATTTT
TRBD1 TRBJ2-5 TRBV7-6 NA CASSSRVGTGDREQYF TGTGCCAGCAGCTCCCGGGTGGGGACAGGGGACCGGGAGCAGTACTTC
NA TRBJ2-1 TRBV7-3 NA CASSHPGRLDNEQFF TGTGCCAGCAGCCACCCCGGACGGCTGGATAATGAGCAGTTCTTC
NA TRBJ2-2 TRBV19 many CASSIAANTGELFF TGTGCCAGTAGTATAGCGGCGAACACCGGGGAGCTGTTTTTT
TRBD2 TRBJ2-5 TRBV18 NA CASSPGGSVQETQYF TGTGCCAGCTCACCGGGGGGGAGTGTCCAAGAGACCCAGTACTTC
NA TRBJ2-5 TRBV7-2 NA CASSLDEAQETQYF TGTGCCAGCAGCTTAGATGAGGCCCAAGAGACCCAGTACTTC
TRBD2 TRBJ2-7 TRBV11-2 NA CASSLARTSGYEQYF TGTGCCAGCAGCTTAGCCCGGACTAGCGGGTACGAGCAGTACTTC
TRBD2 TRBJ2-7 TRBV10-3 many CAISDTSGNSYEQYF TGTGCCATCAGTGACACTAGCGGAAACTCCTACGAGCAGTACTTC
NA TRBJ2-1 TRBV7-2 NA CASSHPYIRQGRNEQFF TGTGCCAGCAGCCACCCCTATATAAGGCAGGGTCGCAATGAGCAGTTCTTC
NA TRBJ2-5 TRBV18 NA CASSLNLGETQYF TGTGCCAGCTCCCTAAACCTGGGGGAGACCCAGTACTTC
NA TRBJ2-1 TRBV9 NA CASSVTGVYNEQFF TGTGCCAGCAGCGTAACAGGAGTCTACAATGAGCAGTTCTTC
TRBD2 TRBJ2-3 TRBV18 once CASSPELAVGPDTQYF TGTGCCAGCTCACCCGAACTAGCGGTGGGCCCAGATACGCAGTATTTT
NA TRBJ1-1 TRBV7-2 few CASSFAPQGTEAFF TGTGCCAGCAGCTTTGCCCCACAGGGCACTGAAGCTTTCTTT
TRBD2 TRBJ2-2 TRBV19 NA CASRGLHTGELFF TGTGCCAGTAGGGGACTACACACCGGGGAGCTGTTTTTT
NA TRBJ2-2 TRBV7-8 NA CASSPDANTGELFF TGTGCCAGCAGCCCCGACGCGAACACCGGGGAGCTGTTTTTT
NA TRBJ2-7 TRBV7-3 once CARRSLTGTSYEQYF TGTGCCAGGCGATCTCTTACAGGGACTTCCTACGAGCAGTACTTC
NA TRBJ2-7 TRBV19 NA CASSRALASSYEQYF TGTGCCAGTAGTCGCGCCCTAGCGAGCTCCTACGAGCAGTACTTC
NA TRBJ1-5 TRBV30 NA CAWSQGRAQPQHF TGTGCCTGGAGCCAGGGAAGGGCTCAGCCCCAGCATTTT
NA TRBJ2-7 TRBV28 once CASRGDTLISYEQYF TGTGCCAGCAGAGGGGACACCTTGATCTCCTACGAGCAGTACTTC
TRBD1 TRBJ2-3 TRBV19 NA CASTDRASTDTQYF TGTGCCAGTACTGACAGGGCATCAACAGATACGCAGTATTTT
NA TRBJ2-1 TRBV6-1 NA CASTRTGSPNEQFF TGTGCCAGCACCCGCACCGGGTCTCCCAATGAGCAGTTCTTC
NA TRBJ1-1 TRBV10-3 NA CATGFRVDTEAFF TGTGCCACTGGTTTCCGGGTAGATACTGAAGCTTTCTTT
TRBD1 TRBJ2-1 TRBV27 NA CASSDNPGQSSYNEQFF TGTGCCAGCAGCGACAACCCGGGACAGAGCTCCTACAATGAGCAGTTCTTC
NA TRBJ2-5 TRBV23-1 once CASTPDSPETQYF TGCGCCAGCACCCCGGACAGTCCAGAGACCCAGTACTTC
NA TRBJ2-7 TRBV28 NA CASSPPGGTSEQYF TGTGCCAGCAGTCCCCCCGGGGGCACCTCCGAGCAGTACTTC